Listed here are 17 T cell receptor beta chains from one sample, sequenced in a study of T cells in Graves' hyperthyroidism and ophthalmopathy. Amplification of TCR beta CDR3 regions was performed using RNA transcripts as template. With the HTBI primer set, the TCR CDR3 went through a first round of RT-PCR. MiXCR was run by TCRdb on the multiplex PCR reads, yielding one entry per CDR3 protein. The sample shows around 620,000 distinct CDR3 sequences, around 14% of them seen only once. Material: blood. The receptors shown here come from a young woman with Graves' ophthalmopathy.

This clonotype has a count of ten or more. The chain recombines TRBV11-2 with TRBJ2-3; TRBD2 agrees at 12 bases. The CDR3 is made up of 18 amino acids. Germline V gene lookup returns CDR1 SGHAT and CDR2 FQNNGV. V lost 5 bases and J lost 1; bases outside the gene matches: 10. The CDR3 nucleotides are TGTGCCAGCAGCCCTCAACTCAGACTAGCGGGAGGCACAGATACGCAGTATTTT. Its protein is CASSPQLRLAGGTDTQYF.

In this sample, this clonotype turned up many times. The rearrangement uses TRBV28 and TRBJ2-1; weak D call: TRBD2 (5 bases). From germline, CDR1 is MDHEN and CDR2 SYDVKM. The V gene lost 10 bases and the J gene lost 5 bases, with 18 bases spanning the gap. CDR3 length: 14 amino acids. CDR3 protein: CATHSGVRDNEQFF. Here the CDR3 DNA reads TGTGCCACCCATTCGGGCGTGCGGGACAATGAGCAGTTCTTC. The variable domain in full, completed from reference TRBV28 and TRBJ2-1, reads DVKVTQSSRYLVKRTGEKVFLECVQDMDHENMFWYRQDPGLGLRLIYFSYDVKMKEKGDIPEGYSVSREKKERFSLILESASTNQTSMYLCATHSGVRDNEQFFGPGTRLTVL.

This clonotype showed up many times. J is TRBJ1-2 and V is TRBV6-2 or TRBV6-3; the D is unclear. The V gene's germline CDR1 is MNHEY and CDR2 SVGEGT. The CDR3 runs 14 residues. V lost 7 bases and J lost 7, with 19 bases in between. CDR3 nucleotides: TGTGCCAGCACCCAACCGACCTCTGGGATTGGCTACACCTTC. Translation: CASTQPTSGIGYTF.

This clonotype showed up many times. The V call is TRBV30, the J call TRBJ2-5; the D is unclear. Deletions cut 8 bases from V and 4 bases from J, with 14 bases between. This CDR3 has 12 amino acids. CDR1 and CDR2 (germline): GTSNPN, SVGIG (reference sequence). The CDR3: CAERTDRETQYF. CDR3 bases: TGTGCCGAAAGGACGGATAGAGAGACCCAGTACTTC.

This clonotype came up many times. This chain uses TRBV28 with TRBJ1-2; D remains unclear. The germline V gene has CDR1 MDHEN and CDR2 SYDVKM. The CDR3 spans 13 residues. V was shortened by 2 bases and J by 5 bases, with 9 bases between the two germline ends. The CDR3 loop is CASSLRVAYGYTF. CDR3 nucleotides: TGTGCCAGCAGTTTAAGGGTAGCTTATGGCTACACCTTC.

This clonotype occurred many times. This sequence joins TRBV28 and TRBJ1-2; 11 nucleotides agree with TRBD1. The CDR3 length is 16 residues. CDR1 is MDHEN, CDR2 SYDVKM, per germline. V shed 2 bases, J shed 3 bases, and the junction held 5 bases outside the gene matches. The DNA for the CDR3 is TGTGCCAGCAGTTTAGACGGGGGACAGGGGGACTATGGCTACACCTTC. Translating gives CASSLDGGQGDYGYTF.

The V and J genes are TRBV25-1 and TRBJ2-7; D gene ambiguous. Trimming took off 2 bases at V and 6 bases at J, with 11 bases between the two ends. The germline CDR1 and CDR2 sequences are MGHDK and SYGVNS. The CDR3 has 13 residues. CDR3 loop: CASSEPGRREQYF. The DNA of the CDR3 is TGTGCCAGCAGTGAACCCGGCCGGCGCGAGCAGTACTTC.

This clonotype was detected many times. V gene TRBV7-8 combines with J gene TRBJ1-5, with D hard to call. In germline, CDR1 is SGHVS, CDR2 FQNEAQ. CDR3 size: 12 residues. The germline V and J ends were trimmed by 0 bases and 4 bases, with 1 base remaining between them. In DNA, the CDR3 is TGTGCCAGCAGCTTAGCGAATCAGCCCCAGCATTTT. Amino acids: CASSLANQPQHF.

The chain is built from TRBV19 and TRBJ1-3, with D perhaps TRBD1 (5 bases). Trimming stripped 3 bases from V and 0 bases from J, with 12 bases between. CDR3 length equals 16 residues. The germline CDR1 and CDR2 sequences are LNHDA and SQIVND (reference sequence). The chain's CDR3 is CASSIPAGPSGNTIYF. The CDR3 coding sequence is TGTGCCAGTAGTATCCCGGCAGGGCCCTCTGGAAACACCATATATTTT.

Only a few counts were recorded for this clonotype. The chain carries TRBV20-1 and TRBJ2-7, with D possibly matching TRBD1 (6 bases). V was clipped by 0 bases and J by 1 base, with 13 bases between them. CDR1 is DFQATT, CDR2 SNEGSKA, per germline (reference sequence). This CDR3 region has 15 residues. The CDR3 sequence is CSARDWTVNSYEQYF. The CDR3 bases are TGCAGTGCTAGAGATTGGACAGTCAATTCCTACGAGCAGTACTTC.

This clonotype has ten or more counts. The chain joins TRBV3-1 to TRBJ2-1, with 8 bases lining up with TRBD1. The CDR3 has 15 amino acids. The germline CDR1 and CDR2 sequences are LGHDT and YNNKEL (reference sequence). V lost 4 bases, J lost 9 bases, and 11 bases stayed unmatched. The CDR3 sequence: CASSPNRQGASEQFF. CDR3 DNA sequence: TGTGCCAGCAGCCCGAACCGGCAGGGGGCTAGTGAGCAGTTCTTC.

This clonotype has at least ten counts. This rearrangement joins TRBV28 to TRBJ2-3; 11 nucleotides line up with TRBD2. This CDR3 has 15 amino acids. Germline assignment: CDR1 MDHEN and CDR2 SYDVKM. V shed 5 bases, J shed 5 bases, and the junction held 6 bases outside the gene matches. The CDR3 DNA follows: TGTGCCAGCAGTCCGCGCCTAGCGGGAGGAGATACGCAGTATTTT. This sequence encodes CASSPRLAGGDTQYF.

This clonotype was counted between two and nine times. The rearrangement uses TRBV18 and TRBJ2-2; 7 bases map to TRBD2. CDR1 is KGHSH, CDR2 LQKENI, per germline. Germline trimming cut 5 bases from V and 6 bases from J; bases unmatched to any gene: 9. The CDR3 extends over 15 amino acids. For the CDR3, the DNA is TGTGCCAGCTCATCCGGACTAGTGGGGGCCGGGGAGCTGTTTTTT. It specifies CASSSGLVGAGELFF.

This clonotype was seen many times. The gene calls are TRBV12-5 and TRBJ2-3; tentatively, D is TRBD1 (5 bases). With 3 bases removed from V and 3 bases from J, the gap between germline ends came to 13 bases. From germline, CDR1 is LGHNT and CDR2 FRNRAP. The CDR3 is made up of 15 amino acids. The CDR3 bases are TGTGCTAGTGGTTTAGGGGAAATCTTAACAGATACGCAGTATTTT. It yields the protein CASGLGEILTDTQYF.

This clonotype was observed many times. The chain couples TRBV28 to TRBJ2-7; D remains ambiguous. CDR3 length: 13 amino acids. V was clipped by 5 bases and J by 3 bases, with 11 bases between them. Germline assignment: CDR1 MDHEN and CDR2 SYDVKM. The CDR3 DNA reads as TGTGCCAGCAGTGCCCTAGACGGCTACGAGCAGTACTTC. Translation: CASSALDGYEQYF.

This clonotype has ten or more counts. The V and J genes are TRBV20-1 and TRBJ2-3; D remains unclear. V was cut by 6 bases and J by 2 bases, with 18 bases left in between. The CDR3 has 15 residues. The germline V gene encodes CDR1 DFQATT and CDR2 SNEGSKA (reference sequence). DNA for the CDR3: TGCAGTGCCCCAACGGGTTGGCTGTTCACAGATACGCAGTATTTT. Translated: CSAPTGWLFTDTQYF.

At least ten counts were recorded for this clonotype. The rearrangement uses TRBV7-9 and TRBJ1-2; a possible D gene is TRBD1 (5 bases). The germline V gene has CDR1 SEHNR and CDR2 FQNEAQ (reference sequence). The CDR3 consists of 14 residues. The ends were cut back, 2 bases at V and 6 bases at J, with 13 bases in the middle. The CDR3 reads CASSLSEGVHGYTF. The DNA for the CDR3 is TGTGCCAGCAGCTTATCGGAAGGGGTCCATGGCTACACCTTC. Using reference TRBV7-9 and TRBJ1-2 for the parts outside the CDR3, the full variable domain is DTGVSQNPRHKITKRGQNVTFRCDPISEHNRLYWYRQTLGQGPEFLTYFQNEAQLEKSRLLSDRFSAERPKGSFSTLEIQRTEQGDSAMYLCASSLSEGVHGYTFGSGTRLTVV.